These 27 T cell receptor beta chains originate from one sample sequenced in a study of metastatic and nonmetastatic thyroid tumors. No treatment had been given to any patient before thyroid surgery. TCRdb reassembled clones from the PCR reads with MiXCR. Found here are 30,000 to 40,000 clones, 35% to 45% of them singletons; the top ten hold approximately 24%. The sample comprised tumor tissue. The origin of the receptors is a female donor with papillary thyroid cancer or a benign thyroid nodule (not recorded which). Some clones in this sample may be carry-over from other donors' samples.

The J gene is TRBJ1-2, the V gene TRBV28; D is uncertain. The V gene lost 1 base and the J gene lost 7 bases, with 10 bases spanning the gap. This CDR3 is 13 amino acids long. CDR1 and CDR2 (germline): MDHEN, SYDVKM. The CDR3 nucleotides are TGTGCCAGCAGTTTATTGGGTTCAGGTGGCTACACCTTC. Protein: CASSLLGSGGYTF.

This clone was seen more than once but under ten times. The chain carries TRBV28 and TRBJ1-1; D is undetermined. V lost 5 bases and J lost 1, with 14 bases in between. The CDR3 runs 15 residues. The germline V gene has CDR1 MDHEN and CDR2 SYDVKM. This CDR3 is CASSLVRVRNTEAFF. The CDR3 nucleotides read TGTGCCAGCAGTCTGGTCCGGGTTAGGAACACTGAAGCTTTCTTT.

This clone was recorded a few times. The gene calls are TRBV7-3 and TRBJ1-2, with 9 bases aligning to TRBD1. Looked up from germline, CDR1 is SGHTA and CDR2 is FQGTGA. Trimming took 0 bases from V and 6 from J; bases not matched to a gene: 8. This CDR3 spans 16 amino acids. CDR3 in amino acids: CASSLTPGTGLDGYTF. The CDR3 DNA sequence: TGTGCCAGCAGCTTAACCCCCGGGACAGGGCTTGATGGCTACACCTTC. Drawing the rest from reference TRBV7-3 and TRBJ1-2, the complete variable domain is GAGVSQTPSNKVTEKGKYVELRCDPISGHTALYWYRQSLGQGPEFLIYFQGTGAADDSGLPNDRFFAVRPEGSVSTLKIQRTERGDSAVYLCASSLTPGTGLDGYTFGSGTRLTVV.

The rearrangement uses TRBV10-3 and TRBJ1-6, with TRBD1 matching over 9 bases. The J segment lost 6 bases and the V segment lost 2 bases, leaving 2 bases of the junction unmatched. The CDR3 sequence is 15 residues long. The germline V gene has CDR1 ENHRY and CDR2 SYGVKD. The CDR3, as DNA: TGTGCCATCAGTGAGGGGACAGGGACTAATTCACCCCTCCACTTT. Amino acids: CAISEGTGTNSPLHF.

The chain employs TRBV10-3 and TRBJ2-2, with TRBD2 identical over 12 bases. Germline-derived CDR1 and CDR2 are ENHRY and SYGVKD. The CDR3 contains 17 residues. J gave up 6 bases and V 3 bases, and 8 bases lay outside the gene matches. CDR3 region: CAISDQPGLAGPGELFF. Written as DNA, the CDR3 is TGTGCCATCAGTGACCAGCCCGGACTAGCGGGACCCGGGGAGCTGTTTTTT.

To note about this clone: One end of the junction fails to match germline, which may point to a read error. The CDR3 DNA follows: TGTGCCAGCAGTTACCCCGGGACAGGGAATGATCAGTTCTTC. As protein: CASSYPGTGNDQFF. The chain uses TRBV6-6 and TRBJ2-1; 9 bases are shared with TRBD1. Germline-derived CDR1 and CDR2 are MNHNY and SVGAGI (reference sequence). The CDR3 is 14 amino acids.

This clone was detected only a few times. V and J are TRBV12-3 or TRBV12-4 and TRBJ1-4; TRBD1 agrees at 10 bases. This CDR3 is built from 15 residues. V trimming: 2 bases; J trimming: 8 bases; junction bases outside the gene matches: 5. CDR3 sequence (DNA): TGTGCCAGCAGTTTAAGGGGACAGGGGTTCGAAAAACTGTTTTTT. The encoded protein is CASSLRGQGFEKLFF.

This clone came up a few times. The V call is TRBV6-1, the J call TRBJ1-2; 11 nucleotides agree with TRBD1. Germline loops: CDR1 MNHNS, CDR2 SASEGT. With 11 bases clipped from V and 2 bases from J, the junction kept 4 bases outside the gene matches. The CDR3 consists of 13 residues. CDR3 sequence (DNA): TGTGCCTGCCGGACAGGGGGCAACTATGGCTACACCTTC. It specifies CACRTGGNYGYTF.

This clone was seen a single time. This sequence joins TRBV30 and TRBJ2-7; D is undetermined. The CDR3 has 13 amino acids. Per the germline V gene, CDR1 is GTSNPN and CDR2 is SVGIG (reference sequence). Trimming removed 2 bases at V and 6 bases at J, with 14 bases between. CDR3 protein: CAWSKARIAEQYF. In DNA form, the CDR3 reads TGTGCCTGGAGTAAAGCCCGGATCGCCGAGCAGTACTTC.

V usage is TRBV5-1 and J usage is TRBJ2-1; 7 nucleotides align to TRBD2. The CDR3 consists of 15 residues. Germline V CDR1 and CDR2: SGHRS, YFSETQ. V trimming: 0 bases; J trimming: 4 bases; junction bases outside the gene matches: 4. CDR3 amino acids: CASSLGSSGYNEQFF. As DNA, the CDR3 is TGCGCCAGCAGCTTGGGATCTAGCGGTTACAATGAGCAGTTCTTC. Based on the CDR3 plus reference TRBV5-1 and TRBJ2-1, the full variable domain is KAGVTQTPRYLIKTRGQQVTLSCSPISGHRSVSWYQQTPGQGLQFLFEYFSETQRNKGNFPGRFSGRQFSNSRSEMNVSTLELGDSALYLCASSLGSSGYNEQFFGPGTRLTVL.

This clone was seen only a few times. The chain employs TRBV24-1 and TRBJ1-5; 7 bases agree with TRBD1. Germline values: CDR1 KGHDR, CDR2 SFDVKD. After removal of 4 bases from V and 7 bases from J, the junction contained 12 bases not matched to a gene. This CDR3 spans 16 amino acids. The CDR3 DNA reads TGTGCCACCAGTGACTCTTCCCGAGCAGGGGGACAGCCCCAGCATTTT. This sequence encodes CATSDSSRAGGQPQHF.

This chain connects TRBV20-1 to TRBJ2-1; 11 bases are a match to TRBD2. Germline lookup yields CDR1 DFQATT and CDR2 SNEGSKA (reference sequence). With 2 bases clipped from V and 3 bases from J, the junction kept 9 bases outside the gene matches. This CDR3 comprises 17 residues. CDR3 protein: CSARRSLAGGFYNEQFF. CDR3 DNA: TGCAGTGCTAGAAGGTCGCTAGCGGGAGGTTTCTACAATGAGCAGTTCTTC.

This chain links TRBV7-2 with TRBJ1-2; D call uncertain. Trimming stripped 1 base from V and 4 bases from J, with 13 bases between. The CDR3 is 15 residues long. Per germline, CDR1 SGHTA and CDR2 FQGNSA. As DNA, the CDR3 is TGTGCCAGCAGCTTAGGTGGGCCACAACCCTATGGCTACACCTTC. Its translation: CASSLGGPQPYGYTF.

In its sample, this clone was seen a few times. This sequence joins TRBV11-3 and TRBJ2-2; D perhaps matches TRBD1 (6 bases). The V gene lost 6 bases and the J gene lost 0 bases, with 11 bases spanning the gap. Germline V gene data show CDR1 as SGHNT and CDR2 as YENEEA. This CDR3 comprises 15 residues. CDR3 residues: CASSPQGTNTGELFF. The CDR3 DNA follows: TGTGCCAGCAGTCCACAGGGTACGAACACCGGGGAGCTGTTTTTT.

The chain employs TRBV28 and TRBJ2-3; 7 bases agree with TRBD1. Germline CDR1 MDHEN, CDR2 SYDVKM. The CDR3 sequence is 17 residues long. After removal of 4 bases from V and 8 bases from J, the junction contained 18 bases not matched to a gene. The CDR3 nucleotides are TGTGCCAGCAGTTCACCTCCTTCGACAGGGCAGCCTGGTACGCAGTATTTT. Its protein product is CASSSPPSTGQPGTQYF.

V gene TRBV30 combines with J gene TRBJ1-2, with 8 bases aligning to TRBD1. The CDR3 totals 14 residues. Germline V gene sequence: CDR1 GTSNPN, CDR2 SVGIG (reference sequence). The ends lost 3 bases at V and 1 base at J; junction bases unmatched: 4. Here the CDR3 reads CAWRGQGLNYGYTF. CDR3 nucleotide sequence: TGTGCCTGGAGAGGACAGGGACTTAACTATGGCTACACCTTC.

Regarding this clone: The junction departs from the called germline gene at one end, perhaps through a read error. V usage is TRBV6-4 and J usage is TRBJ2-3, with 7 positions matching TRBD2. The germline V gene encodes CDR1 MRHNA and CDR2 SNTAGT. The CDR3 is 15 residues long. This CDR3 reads CANSDSAGAPDTQYF. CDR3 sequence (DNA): TGTGCCAACAGTGACTCGGCGGGAGCCCCAGATACGCAGTATTTT.

CDR3 amino acids: CASSLRTEAFF. The CDR3 coding sequence is TGTGCCAGCAGTCTTAGGACTGAAGCTTTCTTT. V and J are TRBV28 and TRBJ1-1; no definite D call. V lost 5 bases and J 5 bases, leaving 6 bases between the germline ends. CDR1 MDHEN and CDR2 SYDVKM come from the germline V gene. The CDR3 has 11 amino acids.

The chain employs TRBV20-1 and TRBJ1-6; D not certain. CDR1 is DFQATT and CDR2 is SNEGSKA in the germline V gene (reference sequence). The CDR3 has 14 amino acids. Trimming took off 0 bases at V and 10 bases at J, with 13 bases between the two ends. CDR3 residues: CSARDQQTWSPLHF. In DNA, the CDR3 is TGCAGTGCTAGAGATCAACAGACCTGGTCACCCCTCCACTTT.

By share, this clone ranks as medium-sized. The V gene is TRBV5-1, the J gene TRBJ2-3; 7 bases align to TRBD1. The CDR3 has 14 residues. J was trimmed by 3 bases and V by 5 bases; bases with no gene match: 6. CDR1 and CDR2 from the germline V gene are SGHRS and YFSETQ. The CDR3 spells CASRTGTETDTQYF. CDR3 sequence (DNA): TGCGCCAGCAGAACCGGGACAGAAACAGATACGCAGTATTTT.

CDR3 region: CSARESGTAYEQYF. The CDR3 region has the DNA TGCAGTGCTAGGGAATCCGGGACAGCCTACGAGCAGTACTTC. The V call is TRBV20-1, the J call TRBJ2-7; 7 bases line up with TRBD1. V lost 3 bases, J lost 2 bases, and 7 bases stayed unmatched. The CDR3 runs 14 residues. Germline V lookup: CDR1 DFQATT, CDR2 SNEGSKA (reference sequence).

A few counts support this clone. Written as DNA, the CDR3 is TGTGCTAGTGGTTTCGGAACAGGGGCGCGGGACACTGAAGCTTTCTTT. This sequence encodes CASGFGTGARDTEAFF. The chain recombines TRBV12-5 with TRBJ1-1, with 7 bases lining up with TRBD1. Germline CDR1 LGHNT, CDR2 FRNRAP. With 3 bases clipped from V and 3 bases from J, the junction kept 10 bases outside the gene matches. The CDR3 extends over 16 amino acids.

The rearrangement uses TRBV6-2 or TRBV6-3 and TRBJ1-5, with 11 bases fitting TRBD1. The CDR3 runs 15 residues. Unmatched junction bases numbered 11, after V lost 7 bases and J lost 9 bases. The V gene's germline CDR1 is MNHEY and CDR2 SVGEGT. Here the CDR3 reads CASTPGGTGGLPQHF. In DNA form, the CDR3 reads TGTGCCAGCACCCCAGGTGGGACAGGGGGTCTGCCCCAGCATTTT.

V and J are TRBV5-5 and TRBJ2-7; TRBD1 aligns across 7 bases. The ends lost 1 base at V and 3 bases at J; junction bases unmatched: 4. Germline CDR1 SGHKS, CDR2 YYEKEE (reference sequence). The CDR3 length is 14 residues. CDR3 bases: TGTGCCAGCAGCTTGTCGGGACAGAACTACGAGCAGTACTTC. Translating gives CASSLSGQNYEQYF.

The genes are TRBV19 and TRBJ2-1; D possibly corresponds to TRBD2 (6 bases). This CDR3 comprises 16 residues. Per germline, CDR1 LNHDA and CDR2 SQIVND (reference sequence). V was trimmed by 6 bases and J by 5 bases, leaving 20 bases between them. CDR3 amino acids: CASRDYGAGINNEQFF. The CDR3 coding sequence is TGTGCCAGTAGAGACTACGGCGCGGGAATCAACAATGAGCAGTTCTTC.

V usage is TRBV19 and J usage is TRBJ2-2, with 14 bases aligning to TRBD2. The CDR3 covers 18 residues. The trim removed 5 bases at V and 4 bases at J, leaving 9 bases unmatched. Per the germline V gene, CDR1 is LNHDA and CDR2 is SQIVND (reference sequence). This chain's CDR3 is CASSEGLAGEVSTGELFF. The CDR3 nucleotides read TGTGCCAGTAGTGAGGGACTAGCGGGAGAGGTTAGCACCGGGGAGCTGTTTTTT.

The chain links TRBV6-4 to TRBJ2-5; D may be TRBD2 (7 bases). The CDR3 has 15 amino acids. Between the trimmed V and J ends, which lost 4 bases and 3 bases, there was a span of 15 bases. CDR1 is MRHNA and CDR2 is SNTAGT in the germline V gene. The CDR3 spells CASSGSGAGEETQYF. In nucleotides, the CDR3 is TGTGCCAGCAGTGGATCAGGGGCGGGGGAAGAGACCCAGTACTTC.